Shown below are 4 T cell receptor beta chains from a single sample sequenced in a study of CD8+ T cells in alopecia areata. In each case, RNA was isolated and then reverse transcribed into cDNA as the sequencing template. Method: immunoSEQ multiplex PCR; TCRdb's copy keeps in-frame clones and lacks some. The repertoire holds 40,000 to 50,000 clones, with less than 70% as singletons. Indicated treatment: oral pan-JAK inhibitor, 5-10 mg twice daily. Sequenced here: CD8+ T cells sorted from blood, sampled at week 4, from a patient treated with tofacitinib. The origin of the receptors is a human donor with alopecia areata.

CDR3 sequence (DNA): TGTGCCAGCAGCTTAGGGACCCAGCGGGGGGGCAATGAGCAGTTCTTC. As protein: CASSLGTQRGGNEQFF. The chain recombines TRBV7-6 with TRBJ2-1; TRBD2 matches at 10 bases. Germline V lookup: CDR1 SGHVS, CDR2 FNYEAQ. Trimming took 1 base from V and 6 from J; bases not matched to a gene: 6. The CDR3 runs to 16 residues.

This clone was seen a few times. The V call is TRBV18, the J call TRBJ1-1, with D possibly matching TRBD1 (6 bases). Trimming cost V 6 bases and J 4 bases, with 24 bases left between them. The CDR3 spans 17 residues. CDR1 KGHSH and CDR2 LQKENI come from the germline V gene. This chain's CDR3 is CASSHQYPQGLGTEAFF. In DNA form, the CDR3 reads TGTGCCAGCTCTCACCAATACCCACAGGGCCTTGGCACTGAAGCTTTCTTT.

This clone was seen a few times. The V call is TRBV29-1, the J call TRBJ2-2; D is unclear. The CDR3 length is 12 residues. V was trimmed by 5 bases and J by 1 base, leaving 5 bases between them. CDR1 and CDR2 (germline): SQVTM, ANQGSEA. CDR3 sequence (DNA): TGCAGCGTTAAAGTGAACACCGGGGAGCTGTTTTTT. Protein sequence: CSVKVNTGELFF.

This chain joins TRBV15 and TRBJ2-1; no clear D. There are 13 residues in the CDR3. Germline-derived CDR1 and CDR2 are LNHNV and YYDKDF (reference sequence). V gave up 3 bases and J gave up 8 bases, with 11 bases separating them. The chain's CDR3 is CATSSPTDDEQFF. The DNA for the CDR3 is TGTGCCACCAGCAGCCCGACGGACGATGAGCAGTTCTTC.